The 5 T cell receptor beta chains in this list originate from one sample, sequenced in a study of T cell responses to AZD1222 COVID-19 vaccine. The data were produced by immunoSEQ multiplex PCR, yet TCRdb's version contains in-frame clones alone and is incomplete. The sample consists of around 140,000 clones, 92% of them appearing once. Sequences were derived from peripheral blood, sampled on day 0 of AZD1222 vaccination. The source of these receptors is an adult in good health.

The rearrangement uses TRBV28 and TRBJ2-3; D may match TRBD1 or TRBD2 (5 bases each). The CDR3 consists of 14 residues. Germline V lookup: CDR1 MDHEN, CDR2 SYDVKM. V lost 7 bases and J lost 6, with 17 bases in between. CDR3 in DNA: TGTGCCAGCACCCCGGGACCCCGATCGGATACGCAGTATTTT. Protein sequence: CASTPGPRSDTQYF.

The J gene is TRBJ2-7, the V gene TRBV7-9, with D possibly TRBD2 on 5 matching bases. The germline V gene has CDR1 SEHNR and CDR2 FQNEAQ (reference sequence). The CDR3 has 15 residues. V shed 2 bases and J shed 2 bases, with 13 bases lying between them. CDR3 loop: CASSLSGLGPYEQYF. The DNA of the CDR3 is TGTGCCAGCAGCTTATCCGGACTCGGACCCTACGAGCAGTACTTC.

The CDR3 is CASSEPGLGSTDTQYF. In nucleotides, the CDR3 is TGCGCCAGCAGTGAGCCTGGACTGGGAAGCACAGATACGCAGTATTTT. This chain uses TRBV10-1 with TRBJ2-3; a possible D gene is TRBD2 (5 bases). Trimming took 2 bases from V and 0 from J, leaving 12 bases between them. This CDR3 spans 16 amino acids. Germline V gives CDR1 WNHNN, CDR2 SYGVQD (reference sequence).

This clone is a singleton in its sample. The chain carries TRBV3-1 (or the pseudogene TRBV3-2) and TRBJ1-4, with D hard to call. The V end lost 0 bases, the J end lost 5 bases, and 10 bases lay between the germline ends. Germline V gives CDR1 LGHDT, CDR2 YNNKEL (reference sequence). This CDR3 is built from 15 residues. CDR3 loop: CASSQEPQTNEKLFF. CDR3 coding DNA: TGTGCCAGCAGCCAAGAGCCGCAGACAAATGAAAAACTGTTTTTT.

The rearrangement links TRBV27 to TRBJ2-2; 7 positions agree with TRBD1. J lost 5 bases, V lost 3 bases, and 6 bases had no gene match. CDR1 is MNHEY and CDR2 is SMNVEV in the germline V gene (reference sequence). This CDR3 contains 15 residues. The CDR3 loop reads CASSFSAGGTGELFF. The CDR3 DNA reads TGTGCCAGCAGTTTCTCCGCAGGGGGTACCGGGGAGCTGTTTTTT.